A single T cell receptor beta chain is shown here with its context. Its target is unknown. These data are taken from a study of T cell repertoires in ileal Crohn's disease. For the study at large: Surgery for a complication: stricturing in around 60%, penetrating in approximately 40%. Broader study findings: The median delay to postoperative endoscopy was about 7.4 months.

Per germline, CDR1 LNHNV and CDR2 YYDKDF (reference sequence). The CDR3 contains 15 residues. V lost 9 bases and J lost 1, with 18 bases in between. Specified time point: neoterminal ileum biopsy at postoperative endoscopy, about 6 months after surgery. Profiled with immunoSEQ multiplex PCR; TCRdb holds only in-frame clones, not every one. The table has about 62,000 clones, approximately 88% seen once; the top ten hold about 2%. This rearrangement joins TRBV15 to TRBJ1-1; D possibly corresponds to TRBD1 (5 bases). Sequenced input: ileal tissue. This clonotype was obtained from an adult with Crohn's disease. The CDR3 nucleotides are TGTGCCACTAGGGGATGGCAGGGAGGGAACACTGAAGCTTTCTTT. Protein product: CATRGWQGGNTEAFF.